This T cell receptor (beta chain) was profiled in a study of T cell responses to AZD1222 COVID-19 vaccine. As for the study in general: Pooling covered second doses at about 4 or about 12 weeks.

Regarding this clone: The antigen is not known.

Points from the study as a whole: Just six AZD1222 recipients were seropositive at baseline.

V lost 5 bases and J lost 5, with 12 bases in between. CDR3 length: 14 amino acids. Germline assignment: CDR1 KGHSH and CDR2 LQKENI. Produced via immunoSEQ multiplex PCR; TCRdb's table is partial and in-frame only. The sample shows 140,000 or so clones, 80% to 90% of them seen only once. The specimen comprised peripheral blood, sampled on day 0 of AZD1222 vaccination. This chain connects TRBV18 to TRBJ1-4; possible D gene TRBD1, 5 bases. This clonotype was obtained from an adult in good health. CDR3 in DNA: TGTGCCAGCTCAGAGTACAGGTCGAATGAAAAACTGTTTTTT. Translating gives CASSEYRSNEKLFF.